This is a list of T cell receptor beta chains from one sample in a study of blood T cells in healthy people across ages. Each CDR3 protein is one row after TCRdb ran MiXCR on the 5' RACE reads. This table holds over 1,300,000 distinct CDR3 sequences, around 59% found once. The sequencing input was blood. These receptor sequences come from a man between 18 and 35 years old in good health. The CDR3 runs from the conserved cysteine through the conserved F or W. The D gene is left open where the match is weak. Only part of the rows carry a size: once, few, many, or a class if the clone is expanded.

>TRBV20-1|-|TRBD2|TRBJ2-1
CSATGTSGRDKQFF
TGCAGTGCTACCGGGACTAGCGGGAGAGATAAGCAGTTCTTC
>TRBV27|-|TRBD1|TRBJ2-1
CASSPIRPGQGDNEQFF
TGTGCCAGCAGTCCTATACGGCCGGGACAGGGGGACAATGAGCAGTTCTTC
>TRBV10-3|once|-|TRBJ1-1
CAISESAGEVGAFF
TGTGCCATCAGTGAGTCCGCGGGGGAGGTTGGAGCTTTCTTT
>TRBV29-1|-|TRBD1|TRBJ2-7
CSVGGRTGSYEQYF
TGCAGCGTTGGGGGTCGGACAGGGTCCTACGAGCAGTACTTC
>TRBV20-1|-|TRBD1|TRBJ2-7
CSAPEDRTYEQYF
TGCAGTGCTCCTGAGGACAGGACCTACGAGCAGTACTTC
>TRBV20-1|-|TRBD1|TRBJ2-7
CSARDLQGTGYYEQYF
TGCAGTGCTAGAGATCTGCAAGGGACAGGGTACTACGAGCAGTACTTC
>TRBV2|few|TRBD2|TRBJ2-3
CASRETSGSDTQYF
TGTGCCAGCAGGGAGACTAGCGGTTCAGATACGCAGTATTTT
>TRBV27|-|TRBD2|TRBJ2-7
CASSPNVLAGVYEQYF
TGTGCCAGCAGTCCGAACGTCCTAGCGGGAGTTTACGAGCAGTACTTC
>TRBV12-3/TRBV12-4|-|-|TRBJ2-7
CASQPGSYEQYF
TGTGCCAGTCAACCCGGCTCCTACGAGCAGTACTTC
>TRBV29-1|few|TRBD1|TRBJ2-7
CSVEGTGPSEQYF
TGCAGCGTTGAAGGGACAGGGCCTAGCGAGCAGTACTTC
>TRBV12-3/TRBV12-4|few|-|TRBJ2-7
CASSFLETYEQYF
TGTGCCAGCAGTTTCTTGGAGACCTACGAGCAGTACTTC
>TRBV6-2/TRBV6-3|once|-|TRBJ2-6
CASARNAGANVLTF
TGTGCCAGCGCCCGGAACGCTGGGGCCAACGTCCTGACTTTC
>TRBV28|-|TRBD2|TRBJ2-3
CASTRGLGGTDTQYF
TGTGCCAGCACCCGGGGACTAGGGGGCACAGATACGCAGTATTTT
>TRBV4-3|-|-|TRBJ2-2
CASSQDWGNRRRELFF
TGCGCCAGCAGCCAAGATTGGGGGAATCGGAGAAGGGAGCTGTTTTTT
>TRBV12-5|-|-|TRBJ2-7
CASAEGGGPGNEQYF
TGTGCTAGTGCAGAGGGCGGGGGCCCAGGAAACGAGCAGTACTTC
>TRBV20-1|few|-|TRBJ1-2
CSRQERAAGYTF
TGCAGTCGCCAAGAGCGGGCGGCCGGCTACACCTTC
>TRBV28|-|-|TRBJ1-2
CGTQYPPNYGYTF
TGCGGGACACAGTACCCACCTAACTATGGCTACACCTTC
>TRBV18|-|-|TRBJ2-5
CASSPTGPQETQYF
TGTGCCAGCAGTCCCACCGGACCCCAAGAGACCCAGTACTTC
>TRBV15|few|-|TRBJ2-7
CATSRETTGFNEQYF
TGTGCCACCAGCAGAGAAACTACAGGGTTCAACGAGCAGTACTTC
>TRBV29-1|-|TRBD1|TRBJ1-1
CSVESTGHTEAFF
TGCAGCGTTGAATCGACAGGGCACACTGAAGCTTTCTTT
>TRBV7-9|-|-|TRBJ2-5
CASSLLGSFQETQYF
TGTGCCAGCAGCTTATTAGGCAGCTTCCAAGAGACCCAGTACTTC
>TRBV5-1|-|TRBD2|TRBJ2-5
CASQGTSGANEQYF
TGCGCCAGCCAGGGGACTAGCGGGGCGAATGAGCAGTACTTC
>TRBV5-1|-|-|TRBJ2-3
CASSLNAGLDTQYF
TGCGCCAGCAGCTTGAACGCCGGATTAGATACGCAGTATTTT
>TRBV7-2|-|-|TRBJ2-3
CASSLIPARGTDTQYF
TGTGCCAGCAGCTTAATCCCCGCCAGGGGCACAGATACGCAGTATTTT
>TRBV20-1|-|-|TRBJ1-4
CSARDSGVEKLFF
TGCAGTGCCCGTGACAGCGGAGTTGAAAAACTGTTTTTT
>TRBV7-9|-|-|TRBJ2-7
CASSPWTAPYSYEQYF
TGTGCCAGCAGCCCATGGACAGCTCCCTACTCCTACGAGCAGTACTTC
>TRBV7-9|-|TRBD1|TRBJ1-4
CASTLGQGGEKLFF
TGTGCCAGCACCCTGGGACAGGGTGGAGAAAAACTGTTTTTT
>TRBV7-9|-|-|TRBJ2-7
CASGTSNYEQYF
TGTGCCAGCGGGACAAGCAACTACGAGCAGTACTTC